These 27 T cell receptor beta chains originate from one sample sequenced in a study of blood T cell repertoires in COVID-19. The assay was immunoSEQ multiplex PCR, and TCRdb's table has in-frame clones only and misses some. This table has 150,000 or so clones, less than 90% appearing once. Sequencing used peripheral blood. All receptors derive from a man aged 55-75 years with acute or convalescent COVID-19.

This chain joins TRBV20-1 and TRBJ1-2; possibly TRBD1 for D (6 bases). V lost 2 bases to trimming and J lost 8 bases, with 9 bases between them. CDR3 length: 11 amino acids. Germline V lookup: CDR1 DFQATT, CDR2 SNEGSKA (reference sequence). This CDR3 reads CSARNQGGYTF. The CDR3 bases are TGCAGTGCTAGAAATCAGGGGGGCTACACCTTC.

This chain joins TRBV6-2 or TRBV6-3 and TRBJ1-1; D is uncertain. The germline V and J ends were trimmed by 0 bases and 0 bases, with 5 bases remaining between them. Germline loops: CDR1 MNHEY, CDR2 SVGEGT. This CDR3 spans 14 amino acids. This CDR3 is CASSYSEVNTEAFF. The CDR3 region has the DNA TGTGCCAGCAGTTACTCGGAGGTGAACACTGAAGCTTTCTTT.

The V call is TRBV25-1, the J call TRBJ1-2; possibly TRBD1 for D (6 bases). Germline assignment: CDR1 MGHDK and CDR2 SYGVNS. With 5 bases removed from V and 4 bases from J, the gap between germline ends came to 14 bases. The CDR3 is 14 residues long. The CDR3 spells CASSPRTDVYGYTF. The CDR3 coding sequence is TGTGCCAGCAGTCCCCGGACAGATGTCTATGGCTACACCTTC.

In its sample, this clone was seen a few times. The chain uses TRBV7-3 and TRBJ2-5; a weak D match, TRBD2 (6 bases). CDR1 is SGHTA, CDR2 FQGTGA, per germline. The germline V and J ends were trimmed by 5 bases and 2 bases, with 12 bases remaining between them. The length of the CDR3 is 14 residues. The DNA for the CDR3 is TGTGCCAGCAGCCCGGCGGGGCCGCAAGAGACCCAGTACTTC. Protein product: CASSPAGPQETQYF.

This chain uses TRBV6-5 with TRBJ2-7; TRBD2 is a possible D gene (5 bases). Trimming pared 6 bases from V and 6 bases from J, leaving 18 bases between. From germline, CDR1 is MNHEY and CDR2 SVGAGI. CDR3 length: 14 amino acids. CDR3 sequence reads: CASSRMFQGGEQYF. Written as DNA, the CDR3 is TGTGCCAGCAGCCGGATGTTCCAAGGAGGCGAGCAGTACTTC.

The J gene is TRBJ1-5, the V gene TRBV9, with 8 bases identical to TRBD1. This CDR3 is 21 amino acids long. Trimming at V came to 0 bases and at J to 4 bases, leaving 21 bases not matched to a gene. In germline, CDR1 is SGDLS, CDR2 YYNGEE. CDR3 bases: TGTGCCAGCAGCGTAGACTCACGACCCGGACAGGGAGAACTACCGAATCAGCCCCAGCATTTT. The encoded protein is CASSVDSRPGQGELPNQPQHF.

The chain joins TRBV7-9 to TRBJ1-2; 10 positions agree with TRBD1. Trimming took 3 bases from V and 8 from J; bases not matched to a gene: 3. The germline CDR1 and CDR2 sequences are SEHNR and FQNEAQ (reference sequence). The CDR3 contains 13 residues. The CDR3 loop reads CASSFRDRGGYTF. CDR3 nucleotides: TGTGCCAGCAGCTTCCGGGACAGGGGCGGCTACACCTTC.

This chain joins TRBV19 and TRBJ1-2, with D unclear. Germline V CDR1 and CDR2: LNHDA, SQIVND (reference sequence). V lost 6 bases to trimming and J lost 6 bases, with 8 bases between them. This CDR3 is 11 amino acids long. CDR3: CASRQVDGYTF. CDR3 coding DNA: TGTGCCAGTAGACAAGTGGATGGCTACACCTTC.

As DNA, the CDR3 is TGCGCCAGCAGCTTGTACATTTCAGATACGCAGTATTTT. It codes for CASSLYISDTQYF. The V gene is TRBV5-1, the J gene TRBJ2-3; no definite D call. Between the trimmed V and J ends, which lost 1 base and 4 bases, there was a span of 7 bases. This CDR3 has 13 amino acids. Germline V gene lookup returns CDR1 SGHRS and CDR2 YFSETQ. Full variable domain (missing parts from reference TRBV5-1 and TRBJ2-3): KAGVTQTPRYLIKTRGQQVTLSCSPISGHRSVSWYQQTPGQGLQFLFEYFSETQRNKGNFPGRFSGRQFSNSRSEMNVSTLELGDSALYLCASSLYISDTQYFGPGTRLTVL.

The chain links TRBV2 to TRBJ1-2; the match to TRBD1 covers 10 bases. From germline, CDR1 is SNHLY and CDR2 FYNNEI. CDR3 length equals 14 residues. V was clipped by 5 bases and J by 7 bases; unmatched bases: 7. The CDR3 nucleotides read TGTGCCAGCAGTTCAGACAGGGGGCCCGCTGGCTACACCTTC. Its protein product is CASSSDRGPAGYTF.

This clone was recorded a few times. The rearrangement joins TRBV7-6 to TRBJ1-3, with a weak D call TRBD1 (5 bases). CDR3 length: 15 amino acids. Germline V CDR1 and CDR2: SGHVS, FNYEAQ. V lost 5 bases and J lost 1, with 12 bases in between. In DNA form, the CDR3 reads TGTGCCAGCAGCCTGTGGGGCTTGTCTGGAAACACCATATATTTT. It is translated as CASSLWGLSGNTIYF.

The chain has TRBV19 and TRBJ1-1; perhaps TRBD1 as D (6 bases). With 5 bases removed from V and 0 bases from J, the gap between germline ends came to 19 bases. This CDR3 is built from 17 residues. Germline values: CDR1 LNHDA, CDR2 SQIVND (reference sequence). CDR3 residues: CASSPRGGLGVNTEAFF. In DNA, the CDR3 is TGTGCCAGTAGTCCTAGGGGGGGCTTGGGAGTGAACACTGAAGCTTTCTTT.

J is TRBJ2-5 and V is TRBV29-1, with D uncertain. The CDR3 length is 12 residues. Trimming stripped 6 bases from V and 6 bases from J, with 14 bases between. CDR1 and CDR2 (germline): SQVTM, ANQGSEA. The CDR3 nucleotides read TGCAGCGTAGAGCTCCATGGGCAGACCCAGTACTTC. Protein: CSVELHGQTQYF. The entire variable domain, with the rest obtained from reference TRBV29-1 and TRBJ2-5, is as follows: SAVISQKPSRDICQRGTSLTIQCQVDSQVTMMFWYRQQPGQSLTLIATANQGSEATYESGFVIDKFPISRPNLTFSTLTVSNMSPEDSSIYLCSVELHGQTQYFGPGTRLLVL.

J is TRBJ2-5 and V is TRBV30, with TRBD2 identical over 10 bases. Per germline, CDR1 GTSNPN and CDR2 SVGIG (reference sequence). The CDR3 spans 17 residues. V lost 2 bases to trimming and J lost 5 bases; unmatched junction nucleotides: 14. CDR3 region: CAWSPGLAENRRETQYF. The CDR3, as DNA: TGTGCCTGGAGTCCCGGACTAGCGGAAAATAGACGGGAGACCCAGTACTTC.

V and J are TRBV15 and TRBJ2-7, with D unclear. The CDR3 loop spans 13 amino acids. Looked up from germline, CDR1 is LNHNV and CDR2 is YYDKDF (reference sequence). With 0 bases removed from V and 1 base from J, the gap between germline ends came to 4 bases. The CDR3 here is CATSRDKSYEQYV. CDR3 nucleotides: TGTGCCACCAGCAGAGATAAATCCTACGAGCAGTACGTC.

This clone was seen a few times. The genes are TRBV5-8 and TRBJ2-3, with 7 bases aligning to TRBD2. This CDR3 comprises 14 residues. CDR1 SGHTS and CDR2 YDEGEE come from the germline V gene. The trim removed 3 bases at V and 4 bases at J, leaving 5 bases unmatched. The CDR3 DNA reads as TGTGCCAGCAGCTCCCTGGCGGGGGCAGATACGCAGTATTTT. Translated, it gives CASSSLAGADTQYF.

The rearrangement joins TRBV14 to TRBJ2-7; the match to TRBD1 covers 7 bases. Germline CDR1 SGHDN, CDR2 FVKESK. With V trimmed by 0 bases and J by 5 bases, 10 bases remained unmatched. This CDR3 spans 16 amino acids. CDR3 region: CASSQDRYVDRDEQYV. The CDR3 bases are TGTGCCAGCAGCCAAGATAGGTACGTTGACAGGGACGAGCAGTACGTC.

This clone was picked up one time. The chain is built from TRBV7-9 and TRBJ2-7, with TRBD1 identical over 7 bases. Germline CDR1 and CDR2: SEHNR and FQNEAQ (reference sequence). This CDR3 is built from 13 residues. The ends lost 4 bases at V and 2 bases at J; junction bases unmatched: 2. CDR3 sequence reads: CASSWDRTYEQYF. The CDR3 region has the DNA TGTGCCAGCAGCTGGGACAGAACCTACGAGCAGTACTTC.

The gene calls are TRBV29-1 and TRBJ2-1; D possibly corresponds to TRBD2 (6 bases). This CDR3 comprises 10 residues. Trimming removed 5 bases from V and 8 bases from J, with 7 bases in between. CDR1 and CDR2 (germline): SQVTM, ANQGSEA. The CDR3 here is CSVWRDEQFF. In DNA, the CDR3 is TGCAGCGTTTGGAGGGATGAGCAGTTCTTC.

This chain joins TRBV5-1 and TRBJ1-5; D not certain. The V gene lost 1 base and the J gene lost 2 bases, with 7 bases spanning the gap. CDR1 and CDR2 from the germline V gene are SGHRS and YFSETQ. The CDR3 spans 14 residues. The DNA for the CDR3 is TGCGCCAGCAGCTTGTTCGGGGGCAATCAGCCCCAGCATTTT. Translating it yields CASSLFGGNQPQHF.

The chain links TRBV4-2 to TRBJ2-3; D perhaps matches TRBD2 (6 bases). V was trimmed by 4 bases and J by 0 bases, leaving 11 bases between them. The CDR3 spans 15 residues. Germline values: CDR1 LGHNA, CDR2 YNFKEQ. The CDR3: CASSPPGASTDTQYF. CDR3 coding DNA: TGTGCCAGCAGCCCCCCGGGAGCGAGCACAGATACGCAGTATTTT.

The chain combines TRBV9 with TRBJ2-2; TRBD2 matches 10 bases. The germline CDR1 and CDR2 sequences are SGDLS and YYNGEE. This CDR3 has 15 amino acids. The V segment lost 4 bases and the J segment 2 bases; nucleotides outside the gene matches: 2. DNA for the CDR3: TGTGCCAGCAGCTGGACTAGCGGAAACACCGGGGAGCTGTTTTTT. Amino acids: CASSWTSGNTGELFF.

V gene TRBV7-8 combines with J gene TRBJ1-6; 10 bases agree with TRBD1. V shed 1 base and J 10 bases; nucleotides not matched to a gene: 7. The CDR3 is 16 residues long. Germline CDR1 SGHVS, CDR2 FQNEAQ. The CDR3, as DNA: TGTGCCAGCAGCTTAGGGGGTAGGGACAGGGGCTCACCCCTCCACTTT. This sequence encodes CASSLGGRDRGSPLHF.

The rearrangement uses TRBV12-3 or TRBV12-4 and TRBJ1-6, with 8 bases that match TRBD1. The V gene end was trimmed by 6 bases and the J gene end by 10 bases; junction bases not matched to a gene: 5. This CDR3 has 13 amino acids. Here the CDR3 reads CASRAGGRSPLHF. CDR3 DNA: TGTGCCAGCAGGGCAGGGGGCCGGTCACCCCTCCACTTT.

The J gene is TRBJ1-1, the V gene TRBV11-2; D not certain. This CDR3 is 15 amino acids long. The germline V gene encodes CDR1 SGHAT and CDR2 FQNNGV. The V end lost 5 bases, the J end lost 4 bases, and 17 bases lay between the germline ends. CDR3 DNA sequence: TGTGCCAGCAGCCGTGAGACACTCCCAGGCACTGAAGCTTTCTTT. It translates to CASSRETLPGTEAFF. Filled out from reference TRBV11-2 and TRBJ1-1, the complete variable domain reads EAGVAQSPRYKIIEKRQSVAFWCNPISGHATLYWYQQILGQGPKLLIQFQNNGVVDDSQLPKDRFSAERLKGVDSTLKIQPAKLEDSAVYLCASSRETLPGTEAFFGQGTRLTVV.

V gene TRBV5-4 combines with J gene TRBJ1-5; 7 nucleotides match TRBD1. This CDR3 is built from 16 residues. V shed 2 bases and J 6 bases; nucleotides not matched to a gene: 11. CDR1 is SGHNT, CDR2 YYREEE, per germline (reference sequence). CDR3 sequence: CASSFVSRGGRQPQHF. Written as DNA, the CDR3 is TGTGCCAGCAGCTTCGTTTCGCGAGGGGGCCGTCAGCCCCAGCATTTT.

The CDR3 loop reads CASSARRGQGTQPQHF. Here the CDR3 DNA reads TGTGCCAGCAGTGCCCGAAGGGGACAGGGGACGCAGCCCCAGCATTTT. The chain joins TRBV6-1 to TRBJ1-5, with 10 nucleotides matching TRBD1. CDR1 MNHNS and CDR2 SASEGT come from the germline V gene. V was clipped by 4 bases and J by 7 bases; unmatched bases: 10. The CDR3 has 16 amino acids.